This T cell receptor beta chain came from a study of cytomegalovirus exposure and HLA in healthy donors (dated by TCRdb to 2017 to 2019). With respect to the entire study: According to an earlier analysis of several hundred of the donors, some 180 million T cells yielded over 100 million unique TCR beta sequences and approximately 280 Gb of sequence data. The later analysis used no new phenotypic data to find candidate immune exposures, relying instead on TCR beta sequences and their occurrence across donors. The study aimed to test whether cataloging public T cell receptors could reveal signatures of past pathogen exposure. Donor age, sex, ethnicity and CMV serostatus were compiled together with the repertoire data. Genome-wide SNP genotypes for about 60% of the 666 donors were used in a later genetic analysis, which treated that subset as a discovery cohort. On average, 235,054 unique TCR beta nucleotide sequences were sequenced per donor among 398 genotyped donors of the cohort, with 15% to 20% of those sequences being non-productive. Besides the first cohort of approximately 670 subjects, a separate validation cohort made up of 120 different subjects was used. To predict cytomegalovirus infection status, the study combined high-throughput TCR immunosequencing, statistical association of individual TCRs with disease status, and machine learning. A later analysis re-examined previously published TCR beta repertoires from about 700 donors and added high-resolution HLA genotyping to investigate patterns of TCR occurrence. All discovery cohort repertoires had been generated on a single sequencing platform. Class I and class II HLA loci were covered by the typing at four-digit resolution. Because of strong linkage in the cohort, 5 or 6 DR-DQ haplotypes were treated as single units for association and clustering. The T cell repertoires of 666 subjects were profiled by immunosequencing and related to cytomegalovirus serostatus. In an earlier analysis of 587 of the donors, high-throughput TCR beta sequencing was used to judge whether each TCR beta V gene segment behaved as functional or pseudogenic. The genetic ancestry cluster associated with self-reported Caucasian donors included about four fifths of the roughly 400 genotyped donors. An early release covering about 600 HLA-typed donors comprised about 300 gigabases of sequencing data and around 85 million unique TCR sequences. The number of typed donors differed by locus: 629-630 for A, B, C, DRB1 and DQB1; about 520 for DQA1; approximately 600 for DPA1; and some 430 for DPB1. Study-level results and caveats: Around 16 rarely observed V segments, including chromosome 9 orphons, were excluded from the earlier analysis of several hundred of the donors because counts were too low. V-gene and J-gene trimming of TCR beta chains was associated with a missense DCLRE1C variant in a later genetic analysis, and the association was replicated in an independent cohort. In this cohort, only TCR beta chains were sequenced, and detectable features were limited by the absence of alpha or paired-chain data. Three of the identified cytomegalovirus-associated TCR beta chains were confirmed in vitro to be specific for cytomegalovirus antigens. Correlated functional status among segregating V segments might be attributable to linkage disequilibrium, but an unknown experimental factor could not be ruled out. In a later analysis, several top co-occurrence clusters were reported to appear linked to parvovirus B19, influenza, CMV and Epstein-Barr virus. The authors suggested that the approach could potentially be extended to other disease states and immunological phenotypes. The presence/absence analyses assumed that sequencing depth was roughly uniform across donors, and that assumption may not be true. A total of 164 TCR beta chains were listed by the study as associated with cytomegalovirus. Compared with equally common non-associated chains, HLA-associated TCR beta chains in a later analysis were more clonally expanded and had lower generation probabilities. Assigning TCR associations to individual alleles was difficult when HLA alleles, especially DR and DQ, strongly co-occurred. A later analysis found that most CMV-associated TCR beta chains appeared HLA-restricted, with HLA associations seemingly driven largely by CMV exposure. Cytomegalovirus status was reported to be diagnosed by the classifier with high specificity and sensitivity in both the original and validation cohorts. Immune exposure information for the cohort was limited to CMV serostatus. The sequencing pipeline was judged likely to have produced a cluster of highly shared sequence variants as a technical artifact. A later analysis found that TCR association rates varied across HLA loci, with DRB1 alleles showing the most associated TCRs and HLA-C alleles the fewest. Some IMGT-functional V segments, including TRBV6-2 and TRBV6-3, could not be distinguished by the 87-base-pair reads and were therefore excluded. In a later genetic analysis, fewer N-insertions in productive TCRs were reported among donors in an Asian-associated ancestry cluster than the 666-donor mean. A further reported finding was that TCR beta sequences accurately predicted the HLA-A and HLA-B alleles for most subjects in the first cohort. Because HLA typing was unavailable for some donors at each locus, only the typed subset was used in association tests. Most TCR sequences were observed very rarely across donors, whereas some public TCRs were present in many individuals. Broadly in line with IMGT annotations, most TCR beta V segments showed up in productive rearrangements about 87% or about 30% of the time in an earlier analysis of a few hundred of the donors. At a false discovery rate of 0.05, a later analysis linked 16,000 or so TCR beta sequences to specific HLA alleles.

In regard to this clone: Its antigen is currently not known. Per-nucleotide qualities are absent, and no much larger clonotype sits a single base away.

The cohort comprised fewer than 750 healthy bone marrow donors. All cohort members were sampled while nominally healthy, although unrecorded immune exposures were likely present. The donor was CMV seropositive and belonged to the group of over 250 seropositive cohort members. A peripheral blood sample was collected from each donor, and TCR beta sequencing was performed on peripheral blood mononuclear cells. The Qiagen DNeasy Blood Extraction Kit was used to extract genomic DNA from the blood cell samples. The receptor library was made with the immunoSEQ multiplex PCR assay. For the multiplex PCR, a mixture combining 60 forward primers for TCR Vbeta segments and 13 reverse primers for TCR Jbeta segments was used. Amplification of the CDR3 region of rearranged TCR beta genes was performed with a multiplex PCR assay on genomic DNA. Amplified TCR beta libraries were sequenced as 87-base-pair reads on the Illumina HiSeq System. Processing in the source paper ran as follows. Across the 500 to 700 repertoires, a later analysis counted tens of millions of unique TCR beta chains, roughly 11 million of which were shared by at least two donors. To remove PCR and sequencing errors, raw reads were error-corrected and collapsed into unique sequences using a nearest-neighbor algorithm that merged closely related sequences. V, D and J gene segments were assigned by aligning CDR3 sequences to IMGT reference sequences. For a sequence to be retained, a match of at least six nucleotides was required to both a V gene segment and a J gene segment. Rearrangements were classified as productive when the CDR3 lacked stop codons and remained in frame with V and J, and all other rearrangements were classified as non-productive. Following IMGT convention, CDR3 was defined as the stretch from the second conserved V-encoded cysteine to the conserved J-encoded phenylalanine. The earlier analysis of more than 450 of the donors excluded sequences that lacked an unambiguous match to a single V gene segment. In an earlier analysis of approximately 500 of the donors, a V segment was called functional when productive rearrangements were above 56.7%, and segregating when the standard deviation between donors exceeded 5%. A statistical classification framework was built to diagnose cytomegalovirus status from the catalog of TCR beta chain sequences. A later analysis assigned V and J genes by comparing TCR nucleotide sequences with IMGT/GENE-DB human TR gene sequences. Using the TCRdist pipeline, a later analysis assigned CDR3 sequences along with most-parsimonious VDJ recombination scenarios. In a later analysis, every TCR beta chain was defined by the combination of its CDR3 amino acid sequence and its V-gene family, and reads without a unique V-gene family were dropped. In a later analysis, nearly 600 highly shared, low-generation-probability nucleotide sequences were removed to address suspected cross-contamination and a sequencing artifact. In a later analysis, a clonal expansion index for each public chain was calculated from normalized within-repertoire ranks of inferred template counts. In a later analysis, generation probabilities were computed using a VDJ recombination model fitted to out-of-frame rearrangements, and the results were checked against IGoR. Hypergeometric tests were used in a later analysis to score TCR-TCR, TCR-HLA and TCR-CMV co-occurrence, with a repertoire-size bias correction applied to the TCR pairs. In a later analysis, false discovery rates were estimated by permuting HLA or CMV assignments 20 times. In a later analysis, co-occurring TCRs were grouped with DBSCAN, and TCRdist sequence similarity was added when clustering was performed within HLA-allele-positive subsets. Co-occurrence clustering excluded repertoires with fewer than 30,000 or more than 120,000 public chains, plus five with anomalous nucleotide sharing. Not all clones reach the TCRdb copy of this immuneACCESS table, which keeps in-frame sequences only. Checked studies attribute under half of the gap to unresolved V genes and leave the rest unexplained. V and J calls and clone size come straight from that table; D and trimming were deduced from the DNA. Present in this sample are 89,000 or so clones, 75% to 85% of which were seen just once. Roughly 9.7% of the sample rests with the top ten.

CDR1 and CDR2 are read off the germline V gene (reference sequence) as SGHNT and YYREEE. V lost 6 bases and J lost 2 bases, and the count of bases not matched to a germline gene is 5. The CDR3 has 15 amino acids, counting the end cysteine and phenylalanine. Just CDR3 DNA is preserved here, 45 bases in frame from base 1. This receptor was obtained from a man between 18 and 29 years old in good health and CMV-seropositive. The V and J segments used are TRBV5-4 and TRBJ2-2, with TRBD1 matching 9 junction bases. Sequencing input: PBMCs. The nucleotides read TGTGCCAGCACCCGGGACAGGGTAAACACCGGGGAGCTGTTTTTT. This yields the protein CASTRDRVNTGELFF.